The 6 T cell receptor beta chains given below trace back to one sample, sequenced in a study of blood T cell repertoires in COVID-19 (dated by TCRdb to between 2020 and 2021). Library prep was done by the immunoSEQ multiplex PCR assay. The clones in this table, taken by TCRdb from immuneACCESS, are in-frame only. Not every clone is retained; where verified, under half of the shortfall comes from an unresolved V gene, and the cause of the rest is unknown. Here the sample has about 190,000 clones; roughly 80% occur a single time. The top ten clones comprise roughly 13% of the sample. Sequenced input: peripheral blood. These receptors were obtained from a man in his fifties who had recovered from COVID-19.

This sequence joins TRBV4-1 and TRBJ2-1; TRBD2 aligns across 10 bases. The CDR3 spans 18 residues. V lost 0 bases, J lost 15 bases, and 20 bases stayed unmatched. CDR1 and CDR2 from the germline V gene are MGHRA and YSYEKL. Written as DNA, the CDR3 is TGCGCCAGCAGCCAAGATGGAAGAGCGGGAGGGATTCGAGATTGGCGGTTCTTC. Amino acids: CASSQDGRAGGIRDWRFF.

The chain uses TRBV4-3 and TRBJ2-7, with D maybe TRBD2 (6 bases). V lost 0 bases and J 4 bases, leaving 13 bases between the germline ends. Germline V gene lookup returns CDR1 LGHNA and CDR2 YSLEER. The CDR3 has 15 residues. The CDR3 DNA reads TGCGCCAGCAGCCAAGATAGGCGGGGCTTATACGAGCAGTACTTC. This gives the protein CASSQDRRGLYEQYF.

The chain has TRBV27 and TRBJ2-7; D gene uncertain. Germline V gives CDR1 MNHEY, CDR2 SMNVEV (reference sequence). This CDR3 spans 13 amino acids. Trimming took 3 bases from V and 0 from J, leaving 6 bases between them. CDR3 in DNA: TGTGCCAGCAGTTTCCCAAACTCCTACGAGCAGTACTTC. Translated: CASSFPNSYEQYF.

The CDR3 protein is CASSLRQAYNEKLFF. CDR3 sequence (DNA): TGTGCCAGCAGCCTGAGACAGGCTTATAATGAAAAACTGTTTTTT. J is TRBJ1-4 and V is TRBV13; tentative D call: TRBD1 (6 bases). The ends were cut back, 5 bases at V and 4 bases at J, with 14 bases in the middle. Germline V lookup: CDR1 PRHDT, CDR2 FYEKMQ (reference sequence). The CDR3 loop spans 15 amino acids.

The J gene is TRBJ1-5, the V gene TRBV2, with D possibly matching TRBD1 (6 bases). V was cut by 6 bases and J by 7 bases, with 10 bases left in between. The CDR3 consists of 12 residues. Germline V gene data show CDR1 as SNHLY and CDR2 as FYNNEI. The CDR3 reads CASSPDRQPQHF. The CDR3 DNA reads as TGTGCCAGCAGCCCCGACAGGCAGCCCCAGCATTTT.

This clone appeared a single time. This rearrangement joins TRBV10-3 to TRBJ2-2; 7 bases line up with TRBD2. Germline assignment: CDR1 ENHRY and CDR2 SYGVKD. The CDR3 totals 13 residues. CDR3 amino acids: CAIGSGGTGELFF. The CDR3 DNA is TGTGCGATCGGTTCGGGGGGCACCGGGGAGCTGTTTTTT.